The rows below give T cell receptor beta chains drawn from one sample of a study of blood T cell repertoires in COVID-19. The data were produced by immunoSEQ multiplex PCR, yet TCRdb's version contains in-frame clones alone and is incomplete. The sample includes around 360,000 clones, around 87% of them seen just once. Sequencing was carried out using PBMCs or T cells enriched from blood (not recorded which). Receptors were obtained from a man aged 35 to 55 in a cohort exposed to, infected with or recovered from COVID-19 (not recorded which). Both conserved end residues are trimmed from each CDR3. D genes are given only for firm matches.

V gene	CDR3 length	J gene	D gene	CDR3 protein
TRBV6-5	13	TRBJ1-2	.	ASRQITGTNYGYT
TRBV30	12	TRBJ1-3	.	AWSVSIAGNTIY
TRBV6-5	11	TRBJ2-7	.	ASSRDLIYEQY
TRBV29-1	12	TRBJ1-1	TRBD1	SVNWDRGSTEAF
TRBV19	11	TRBJ2-7	.	ASSKDRSYEQY
TRBV18	11	TRBJ2-1	TRBD2	ASEKRERGEQF
TRBV5-1	11	TRBJ2-7	.	ASSSGQYYEQY
TRBV24-1	13	TRBJ1-2	TRBD1	ATSSRTGINYGYT
TRBV27	11	TRBJ2-1	TRBD2	ASFSGSRDEQF
TRBV18	14	TRBJ1-2	TRBD1	ASSPTEGTDTNGYT
TRBV7-2	12	TRBJ1-6	.	ASSLGGEDSPLH
TRBV7-9	11	TRBJ1-5	TRBD1	ASSGGGFQPQH
TRBV6-5	12	TRBJ1-2	.	ASRRTPGNYGYT
TRBV7-9	12	TRBJ2-7	TRBD2	ASSLLAGGYEQY
TRBV5-1	19	TRBJ2-1	TRBD1	ASSLLPGTGGLARVYNEQF
TRBV6-5	12	TRBJ1-1	.	ASRSPGEGTEAF
TRBV24-1	10	TRBJ1-2	.	ATSDPTYGYT
TRBV7-9	11	TRBJ1-3	.	ASSLRQGNTIY
TRBV19	15	TRBJ2-1	TRBD2	ASSIDHAGLSYNEQF
TRBV6-1	14	TRBJ2-7	TRBD2	ASSEGGGVRNYEQY
TRBV5-6	11	TRBJ2-5	.	ASSLVSQETQY
TRBV2	11	TRBJ1-1	TRBD1	ASSGQGHTEAF
TRBV12-3/TRBV12-4	11	TRBJ2-3	.	ASTRTGTDTQY
TRBV30	11	TRBJ2-3	.	AWSRGGADTQY
TRBV19	13	TRBJ2-1	TRBD2	ARVKTSGSFNEQF
TRBV5-1	13	TRBJ2-2	.	ASRTATGNTGELF
TRBV18	11	TRBJ2-5	.	ASSRGGDETQY
TRBV2	13	TRBJ2-5	TRBD2	AGRGSGRGKETQY
TRBV7-6	15	TRBJ2-5	TRBD2	ASSMGLAGGRGETQY
TRBV19	12	TRBJ2-5	.	ASSISVTQETQY
TRBV10-3	13	TRBJ1-4	.	AISTSDRSNEKLF
TRBV2	12	TRBJ2-7	TRBD2	ASSGTSGTYEQY
TRBV6-6	12	TRBJ2-2	TRBD1	ASSQGAITGELF
TRBV28	10	TRBJ1-2	.	ADHRVEDGYT
TRBV28	14	TRBJ2-7	TRBD2	ASSAPGLAGRYEQY
TRBV5-1	13	TRBJ2-1	TRBD2	ASSLDLAVYNEQF
TRBV3-1/TRBV3-2	13	TRBJ2-2	TRBD2	ASSQEWLAGGELF
TRBV7-9	10	TRBJ2-7	.	ASSLQGYEQY
TRBV3-1/TRBV3-2	12	TRBJ1-2	.	ASSQDAGNYGYT
TRBV6-5	13	TRBJ2-7	TRBD2	ASNREGSMAYEQY
TRBV11-2	15	TRBJ2-7	TRBD1	ASSHTSGTGFSYEQY
TRBV27	12	TRBJ1-4	.	ASSPQGFNEKLF
TRBV7-3	12	TRBJ2-2	.	ASSLLGGTGELF
TRBV6-5	13	TRBJ1-1	.	ASSYSRSQNTEAF